The entry below gives a single TCR beta chain sequence along with its context. Its antigen remains unknown. CDR3 length: 13 amino acids. V lost 0 bases and J 4 bases, leaving 6 bases between the germline ends. Germline CDR1 LNHNV, CDR2 YYDKDF (reference sequence). This specimen comes from a study of CD8+ T cells in alopecia areata. Study-level results: Scalp clonality and expanded CD8+ clones among the top 100 fell significantly with tofacitinib. Having one nonresponder leaves uncertain how baseline CD8+ expansion relates to response. Clonality was higher in lesional than normal scalp, especially in alopecia totalis/universalis.

The sequencing template was cDNA reverse transcribed from extracted RNA. Using immunoSEQ multiplex PCR, the repertoire was profiled, and TCRdb retains in-frame clones only, with some absent. The data hold about 180,000 clones, with approximately 55% observed a single time. Treatment described: oral pan-JAK inhibitor, 5-10 mg twice daily. From alopecia areata patients, lesional scalp punch biopsies and peripheral blood were collected. The chain employs TRBV15 and TRBJ1-1; D not resolved. The sequenced sample was CD8+ T cells sorted from blood, obtained at week 24, from a patient treated with tofacitinib. This TCR derives from a human donor with alopecia areata. The CDR3 reads CATSREWGTEAFF. The CDR3 DNA follows: TGTGCCACCAGCAGAGAATGGGGCACTGAAGCTTTCTTT.